Detailed here is one TCR beta chain. Samples underwent the assay at deep level. The protocol was immunoSEQ multiplex PCR, while the TCRdb copy is restricted to in-frame clones and leaves out a portion. The repertoire holds about 580,000 clones, with roughly 98% as singletons. The naive CD8 population came from CD45RO-negative cells selected for CCR7, without terminally differentiated effector memory CD45RA+ cells. This sample is drawn from a study of shared clonotypes between healthy human individuals. Sequenced: naive CD8+ T cells sorted from blood. The receptor's source is a man younger than 40 in good health.

The DNA for the CDR3 is TGTGCCAGCAGCTTAGAGCCCGGGATTAAGGATGAGCAGTTCTTC. Translated: CASSLEPGIKDEQFF. The genes are TRBV11-2 and TRBJ2-1; D might be TRBD2 (5 bases). Germline V gives CDR1 SGHAT, CDR2 FQNNGV. Trimming pared 0 bases from V and 8 bases from J, leaving 14 bases between. This CDR3 is 15 amino acids long.